This T cell receptor (beta chain) was sequenced for a study of CD8+CD57+ T cells in acquired aplastic anemia. Across the study: An average of roughly 3 ug of DNA was obtained from sorted CD4+ and CD8+ cells. General observations from the study: Nearly 30 was the count of CD8+ CDR3 sequences that patients shared with controls.

An expansion of CD8+CD57+ cells by flow cytometry had been shown in patients chosen for sequencing. Each patient had severe acquired aplastic anemia. Patients had received no therapy at the time of blood sampling. About this clonotype: Antigen: not known.

The use of genomic DNA as template underpinned the TCR beta VDJ and CDR3 profiling. Each CDR3 protein is one row after TCRdb ran MiXCR on the reads. The sample carries fewer than 250,000 distinct CDR3 sequences, around 43% recorded once. V was trimmed by 6 bases and J by 0 bases, leaving 9 bases between them. Germline loops: CDR1 SQVTM, CDR2 ANQGSEA. The CDR3 is 14 amino acids. The V gene is TRBV29-1, the J gene TRBJ2-6; D may be TRBD1 (6 bases). This clonotype was obtained from a human donor with aplastic anemia. Material for sequencing was sorted CD4+, CD8+, or CD8+CD57+ T cells (not recorded which) from PBMCs. The CDR3 protein is CSVAGVSGANVLTF. The CDR3, as DNA: TGCAGCGTCGCAGGGGTCTCTGGGGCCAACGTCCTGACTTTC.